Each of the 18 T cell receptor beta chains below was sequenced from the same sample in a study of cytomegalovirus exposure and HLA in healthy donors. Profiling relied on immunoSEQ multiplex PCR, and the TCRdb table lists in-frame clones only, not all of them. Here the sample spans roughly 58,000 clones, more than 80% being singletons. Material: PBMCs. The receptor set was obtained from a man aged 18 to 29 in good health and CMV-seronegative.

The V call is TRBV2, the J call TRBJ2-7, with D hard to call. CDR1 and CDR2 (germline): SNHLY, FYNNEI. This CDR3 has 13 amino acids. The V gene lost 4 bases and the J gene lost 2 bases, with 9 bases spanning the gap. CDR3 DNA: TGTGCCAGCAGTGCAAACGGAGCCTACGAGCAGTACTTC. Encoded protein: CASSANGAYEQYF.

The chain joins TRBV19 to TRBJ2-5; no clear D gene. This CDR3 contains 13 residues. Germline CDR1 and CDR2: LNHDA and SQIVND (reference sequence). Trimming shortened V by 1 base and J by 1 base, and 4 bases separated the two germline ends. In DNA form, the CDR3 reads TGTGCCAGTAGTATAGGGCCCCAAGAGACCCAGTACTTC. Its translation is CASSIGPQETQYF.

This chain joins TRBV25-1 and TRBJ1-2; 7 nucleotides align to TRBD1. The CDR3 length is 17 residues. The germline V gene encodes CDR1 MGHDK and CDR2 SYGVNS. Trimming cost V 4 bases and J 0 bases; bases outside gene matches: 11. The CDR3 DNA reads as TGTGCCAGCAGTGCAACCCTAGGGGGCGAAGCTAACTATGGCTACACCTTC. Translating gives CASSATLGGEANYGYTF.

This chain connects TRBV9 to TRBJ2-1; 7 bases are shared with TRBD2. The CDR3 loop spans 16 amino acids. Germline V gives CDR1 SGDLS, CDR2 YYNGEE. J was trimmed by 4 bases and V by 0 bases; bases with no gene match: 7. The CDR3 DNA reads TGTGCCAGCAGCGTAGCTGGGAGGGCGACTTACAATGAGCAGTTCTTC. Translating gives CASSVAGRATYNEQFF.

The rearrangement uses TRBV9 and TRBJ2-5, with D possibly being TRBD2 (5 bases). CDR1 and CDR2 (germline): SGDLS, YYNGEE. This CDR3 comprises 13 residues. V lost 1 base and J lost 7, with 11 bases in between. The CDR3 loop reads CASSVSQAGTQYF. CDR3 coding DNA: TGTGCCAGCAGCGTAAGCCAGGCGGGGACCCAGTACTTC.

The chain joins TRBV4-1 to TRBJ2-1; TRBD2 matches 14 bases. The V gene end was trimmed by 4 bases and the J gene end by 8 bases; junction bases not matched to a gene: 7. Germline V gene lookup returns CDR1 MGHRA and CDR2 YSYEKL. The CDR3 is made up of 16 amino acids. As DNA, the CDR3 is TGCGCCAGCAGCCTAACCGGGACTAGCGGGAGCTATGAGCAGTTCTTC. Its translation is CASSLTGTSGSYEQFF.

V and J are TRBV6-1 and TRBJ1-2, with 9 bases fitting TRBD1. The CDR3 is 15 residues long. Germline trimming cut 6 bases from V and 4 bases from J; bases unmatched to any gene: 9. Per the germline V gene, CDR1 is MNHNS and CDR2 is SASEGT. The DNA of the CDR3 is TGTGCCAGCAGCATATTAATACAGGGGGCCTATGGCTACACCTTC. This translates into CASSILIQGAYGYTF.

Note on this clone: An end of the junction does not agree with germline; a read error may underlie this. This chain joins TRBV5-1 and TRBJ2-4; D possibly corresponds to TRBD1 (6 bases). CDR3 size: 14 residues. Germline assignment: CDR1 SGHRS and CDR2 YFSETQ. The DNA for the CDR3 is TGCGCCAGCAGCTGGCACAGGGCCAAGAACATTCAGTACTTC. Translating gives CASSWHRAKNIQYF.

J is TRBJ2-7 and V is TRBV7-2, with TRBD2 identical over 10 bases. The CDR3 runs to 14 residues. V lost 4 bases, J lost 3 bases, and 3 bases stayed unmatched. CDR1 and CDR2 from the germline V gene are SGHTA and FQGNSA. CDR3 region: CASSSSGRDYEQYF. The CDR3 DNA reads TGTGCCAGCAGCTCGAGCGGGAGGGACTACGAGCAGTACTTC.

The chain couples TRBV28 to TRBJ1-2; D uncertain. The CDR3 contains 14 residues. Germline-derived CDR1 and CDR2 are MDHEN and SYDVKM. Trimming stripped 8 bases from V and 0 bases from J, with 13 bases between. CDR3: CASRPARANYGYTF. In nucleotides, the CDR3 is TGTGCCAGCCGCCCCGCAAGAGCTAACTATGGCTACACCTTC.

This chain uses TRBV5-6 with TRBJ1-5; 8 nucleotides agree with TRBD1. This CDR3 region has 15 residues. V gave up 1 base and J gave up 3 bases; unmatched junction bases: 3. Germline CDR1 is SGHDT and CDR2 is YYEEEE. The CDR3 DNA follows: TGTGCCAGCAGCTTGAGGACAGGGATCAATCAGCCCCAGCATTTT. It is translated as CASSLRTGINQPQHF.

This clone was seen only once. One end of the junction does not line up with germline, which may come from a read error. V usage is TRBV5-1 and J usage is TRBJ2-1; TRBD2 aligns across 9 bases. Germline V lookup: CDR1 SGHRS, CDR2 YFSETQ. The CDR3 totals 14 residues. As DNA, the CDR3 is TGCGCCGGCAGCCCGGAAGTAGCGGGAGATTCCCGGTTCTTC. It translates to CAGSPEVAGDSRFF.

Only one count was recorded for this clone. The CDR3 nucleotides read TGTGCCAGCTGTCCCGGGACAGGGGGCGGCTGCAATCAGCCCCAGCATTTT. Protein: CASCPGTGGGCNQPQHF. The chain couples TRBV27 to TRBJ1-5, with 12 bases aligning to TRBD1. Per the germline V gene, CDR1 is MNHEY and CDR2 is SMNVEV (reference sequence). There are 17 residues in the CDR3. J gave up 2 bases and V 8 bases, and 10 bases lay outside the gene matches.

This chain uses TRBV5-1 with TRBJ1-2; the D gene is possibly TRBD1 (5 bases). The ends were cut back, 4 bases at V and 6 bases at J, with 13 bases in the middle. Germline-derived CDR1 and CDR2 are SGHRS and YFSETQ. The CDR3 length is 13 residues. The CDR3 here is CASSVRGQDGYTF. CDR3 bases: TGCGCCAGCAGCGTAAGGGGCCAGGATGGCTACACCTTC.

J is TRBJ2-1 and V is TRBV2; TRBD2 aligns across 7 bases. Losses at the gene ends were 7 bases for V and 3 bases for J; bases not matched to a gene: 6. The germline V gene has CDR1 SNHLY and CDR2 FYNNEI. This CDR3 comprises 14 residues. CDR3 sequence: CASKAGALYNEQFF. The CDR3 DNA reads TGTGCCAGCAAGGCGGGAGCGCTCTACAATGAGCAGTTCTTC.

The V call is TRBV28, the J call TRBJ2-1; 10 positions match TRBD1. CDR1 is MDHEN and CDR2 is SYDVKM in the germline V gene. Unmatched junction bases numbered 11, after V lost 5 bases and J lost 4 bases. This CDR3 is built from 17 residues. The CDR3 DNA reads TGTGCCAGCAGTCTCCTCCCAGGACAGGGGGGATACAATGAGCAGTTCTTC. Translating it yields CASSLLPGQGGYNEQFF.

J is TRBJ2-5 and V is TRBV30; 8 nucleotides align to TRBD2. Trimming took 5 bases from V and 4 from J; bases not matched to a gene: 9. CDR3 length: 14 residues. The germline V gene encodes CDR1 GTSNPN and CDR2 SVGIG (reference sequence). In DNA form, the CDR3 reads TGTGCCTGGTCGGGTAAAGCGGGGGCAGAGACCCAGTACTTC. It yields the protein CAWSGKAGAETQYF.

This chain connects TRBV28 to TRBJ2-5; 10 bases fit TRBD2. CDR1 and CDR2 (germline): MDHEN, SYDVKM. The trim removed 5 bases at V and 4 bases at J, leaving 4 bases unmatched. The CDR3 has 14 residues. The CDR3 sequence is CASSLGLAAETQYF. In nucleotides, the CDR3 is TGTGCCAGCAGTCTCGGACTAGCGGCAGAGACCCAGTACTTC.